A single sample is the source of the 17 T cell receptor beta chains below, sequenced in a study of T cell repertoires in cytomegalovirus infection. TCRdb itself ran the reads through MiXCR, one entry per CDR3 protein. The table lists approximately 730,000 distinct CDR3 sequences, approximately 32% of them singletons. Their antigens remain unidentified. Material: cultured CD8+ T cells from PBMCs, obtained from culture after CMV antigen stimulation. These receptors all come from a human donor in good health (CMV status not recorded). Some clones in this sample may be carry-over from other donors' samples.

This clonotype was found a few times. This chain joins TRBV7-2 and TRBJ1-3, with a weak D call TRBD1 (5 bases). Germline V gene data show CDR1 as SGHTA and CDR2 as FQGNSA. V dropped 1 base and J dropped 0 bases, with 13 bases sitting between them. This CDR3 region has 17 residues. The CDR3 DNA follows: TGTGCCAGCAGCTTAGAGGGGAACCCTAGCTCTGGAAACACCATATATTTT. Amino acid sequence: CASSLEGNPSSGNTIYF.

In its sample, this clonotype was seen a few times. The chain combines TRBV7-8 with TRBJ2-4; no definite D call. Germline V gene lookup returns CDR1 SGHVS and CDR2 FQNEAQ. V was shortened by 4 bases and J by 9 bases, with 13 bases between the two germline ends. The CDR3 spans 13 residues. The CDR3 DNA reads TGTGCCAGCAGCTCCGAGACAAGGCCCATTCAGTACTTC. Translating gives CASSSETRPIQYF.

The sample holds a few counts of this clonotype. This chain connects TRBV6-8 to TRBJ2-1; 7 bases are shared with TRBD2. The trim removed 5 bases at V and 10 bases at J, leaving 14 bases unmatched. CDR1 and CDR2 from the germline V gene are MNHGY and SAAAGT. The CDR3 consists of 15 residues. The CDR3, as DNA: TGTGCCAGCAGTGGGATCGGGGGGAGACAATTAGAGCAGTTCTTC. Translated, it gives CASSGIGGRQLEQFF.

The chain couples TRBV6-5 to TRBJ1-2; possible D gene TRBD1, 5 bases. CDR1 and CDR2 from the germline V gene are MNHEY and SVGAGI. Trimming took 5 bases from V and 8 from J, leaving 27 bases between them. The CDR3 has 17 residues. The CDR3 nucleotides read TGTGCCAGCAGTCGACCGAAATTCGAAACGGGGACGGAAGGCTACACCTTC. It translates to CASSRPKFETGTEGYTF.

The CDR3 here is CASGFSGDHEVSGANVLTF. The CDR3 DNA reads TGTGCTAGTGGTTTTTCAGGGGATCATGAGGTCTCTGGGGCCAACGTCCTGACTTTC. V is TRBV12-5 and J is TRBJ2-6, with D possibly being TRBD1 (6 bases). CDR1 and CDR2 (germline): LGHNT, FRNRAP. The V gene lost 3 bases and the J gene lost 0 bases, with 18 bases spanning the gap. This CDR3 contains 19 residues.

This clonotype was seen repeatedly, ten times or more. The V gene is TRBV7-2, the J gene TRBJ2-3; 10 positions agree with TRBD1. This CDR3 contains 16 residues. Germline CDR1 and CDR2: SGHTA and FQGNSA. With 0 bases clipped from V and 6 bases from J, the junction kept 6 bases outside the gene matches. DNA for the CDR3: TGTGCCAGCAGCTTAGCTTTGGGACAGGGGATGGATACGCAGTATTTT. This translates into CASSLALGQGMDTQYF.

The chain is built from TRBV10-3 and TRBJ2-3, with 7 bases aligning to TRBD1. The V segment lost 1 base and the J segment 4 bases; nucleotides outside the gene matches: 8. The CDR3 loop spans 16 amino acids. Germline CDR1 reads ENHRY; CDR2 reads SYGVKD. The CDR3 sequence is CAISEFATGTPDTQYF. CDR3 in DNA: TGTGCCATCAGTGAGTTTGCGACAGGGACGCCAGATACGCAGTATTTT.

There are many counts of this clonotype. CDR3 DNA sequence: TGTGCCACCCCCCCCCGTTCCGTTGGTTTACCGGGACAGGGAGTGTCGGGCTACACCTTC. Protein sequence: CATPPRSVGLPGQGVSGYTF. V is TRBV7-2 and J is TRBJ1-2, with 9 bases matching TRBD1. The CDR3 covers 20 residues. The germline gives CDR1 SGHTA, CDR2 FQGNSA. V shed 10 bases and J 8 bases; nucleotides not matched to a gene: 32.

V gene TRBV6-1 combines with J gene TRBJ2-7, with D perhaps matching TRBD1 (6 bases). CDR1 is MNHNS, CDR2 SASEGT, per germline. This CDR3 has 11 residues. Trimming left V 11 bases short and J 5 bases short, with 13 bases between. In DNA form, the CDR3 reads TGTGCCGCCCGTCAGGGGAACGAGCAGTACGTC. It encodes CAARQGNEQYV.

The V call is TRBV7-6, the J call TRBJ2-1; TRBD2 matches at 8 bases. The J segment lost 14 bases and the V segment lost 7 bases, leaving 22 bases of the junction unmatched. Germline V CDR1 and CDR2: SGHVS, FNYEAQ. This CDR3 is 16 amino acids long. This CDR3 reads CASTIGVAGSPDREFF. CDR3 bases: TGTGCCAGCACCATTGGTGTAGCGGGGTCCCCAGACCGGGAGTTCTTC.

This clonotype was seen repeatedly, ten times or more. The rearrangement links TRBV12-3 or TRBV12-4 to TRBJ2-7; D may be TRBD1 or TRBD2 (5 bases each). The CDR3 totals 13 residues. V was cut by 6 bases and J by 4 bases, with 13 bases left in between. The CDR3: CASSSSGAYEQYF. In DNA form, the CDR3 reads TGTGCCAGCAGCTCATCCGGGGCGTACGAGCAGTACTTC.

A note on this clonotype: The CDR3 ends on some other residue instead of the conserved phenylalanine or tryptophan, so this is likely a read error. The chain employs TRBV20-1 and TRBJ2-1; TRBD1 might be the D (7 bases). The CDR3 has 17 amino acids. Germline CDR1 reads DFQATT; CDR2 reads SNEGSKA (reference sequence). V was trimmed by 0 bases and J by 4 bases, leaving 19 bases between them. The CDR3 reads CSARDYQGGPIYNEQFS. The CDR3, as DNA: TGCAGTGCTAGAGATTATCAGGGGGGACCTATTTACAATGAGCAGTTCTCC.

The CDR3 here is CASSGDTSYEQYV. CDR3 coding DNA: TGTGCCAGCAGCGGGGACACCTCCTACGAGCAGTACGTC. The J gene is TRBJ2-7, the V gene TRBV12-3 or TRBV12-4, with TRBD1 as a possible D gene (6 bases). V was pared by 6 bases and J by 0 bases, with 9 bases between. This CDR3 is built from 13 residues.

This clonotype was found a few times. This CDR3 is CASSQGAGETQYF. The CDR3 DNA reads TGCGCCAGCAGCCAAGGGGCAGGAGAGACCCAGTACTTC. The rearrangement links TRBV4-1 to TRBJ2-5, with no clear D. CDR1 and CDR2 from the germline V gene are MGHRA and YSYEKL. V lost 1 base and J lost 4, with 7 bases in between. The CDR3 length is 13 residues.

The table lists this clonotype with a few counts. The chain has TRBV20-1 and TRBJ1-5, with 7 bases that match TRBD1. J lost 0 bases, V lost 7 bases, and 12 bases had no gene match. Germline V CDR1 and CDR2: DFQATT, SNEGSKA (reference sequence). CDR3 length: 16 residues. CDR3 amino acids: CSVSRGQSYSNQPQHF. The CDR3 DNA reads TGCAGTGTTAGTCGGGGACAGAGCTATAGCAATCAGCCCCAGCATTTT.

The chain joins TRBV7-8 to TRBJ2-7; D is perhaps TRBD1 or TRBD2 (5 bases each). CDR3 length: 13 residues. Between the trimmed V and J ends, which lost 5 bases and 2 bases, there was a span of 10 bases. CDR1 and CDR2 (germline): SGHVS, FQNEAQ. The CDR3 DNA follows: TGTGCCAGCAGCGGGGACCTCCCCTACGAGCAGTACTTC. It encodes CASSGDLPYEQYF.

This clonotype turned up a few times. J is TRBJ2-3 and V is TRBV7-6; D is possibly TRBD1 (6 bases). Germline CDR1 reads SGHVS; CDR2 reads FNYEAQ. With 1 base removed from V and 4 bases from J, the gap between germline ends came to 9 bases. CDR3 length: 14 amino acids. The CDR3 sequence: CASSLVGGADTQYF. The CDR3, as DNA: TGTGCCAGCAGCTTAGTTGGGGGCGCAGATACGCAGTATTTT.